A single sample gave rise to the 26 T cell receptor beta chains below, sequenced in a study of CD8 T cells in ankylosing spondylitis. TCRdb reanalysed the 5' RACE reads using MiXCR and keeps one entry per CDR3 protein. The profile shows about 350,000 distinct CDR3 sequences, approximately 22% of them singletons. Sequenced input: blood, either unsorted or a sorted T cell fraction (not recorded which). The receptors shown here come from a male donor with ankylosing spondylitis or in good health (not recorded which).

This clonotype was seen only a few times. The gene calls are TRBV29-1 and TRBJ2-5; the D gene is possibly TRBD2 (6 bases). The CDR3 is 17 amino acids. Germline lookup yields CDR1 SQVTM and CDR2 ANQGSEA. V gave up 1 base and J gave up 4 bases, with 22 bases separating them. The CDR3 region is CSVEGPTVSLGGETQYF. CDR3 DNA sequence: TGCAGCGTTGAAGGGCCAACTGTGTCCCTCGGGGGAGAGACCCAGTACTTC.

In its sample, this clonotype was seen a few times. The rearrangement uses TRBV9 and TRBJ2-3, with 10 bases identical to TRBD2. The CDR3 spans 16 residues. CDR1 SGDLS and CDR2 YYNGEE come from the germline V gene. V was clipped by 0 bases and J by 3 bases; unmatched bases: 4. For the CDR3, the DNA is TGTGCCAGCAGCGTAGGAGGTAGCGGGGGGACAGATACGCAGTATTTT. Protein sequence: CASSVGGSGGTDTQYF. Complete variable domain (other parts from reference TRBV9 and TRBJ2-3): DSGVTQTPKHLITATGQRVTLRCSPRSGDLSVYWYQQSLDQGLQFLIQYYNGEERAKGNILERFSAQQFPDLHSELNLSSLELGDSALYFCASSVGGSGGTDTQYFGPGTRLTVL.

CDR3 nucleotides: TGTGCCAGCAGCGTGGTGGGGGCGGGGACCGGGGAGCTGTTTTTT. Its protein product is CASSVVGAGTGELFF. V usage is TRBV9 and J usage is TRBJ2-2; TRBD1 or TRBD2 may be the D gene (6 bases each). Looked up from germline, CDR1 is SGDLS and CDR2 is YYNGEE. Deletions cut 2 bases from V and 5 bases from J, with 13 bases between. This CDR3 comprises 15 residues.

The J gene is TRBJ2-7, the V gene TRBV14; TRBD2 is a possible D gene (6 bases). This CDR3 comprises 14 residues. CDR1 and CDR2 (germline): SGHDN, FVKESK. Trimming shortened V by 4 bases and J by 2 bases, and 12 bases separated the two germline ends. CDR3 coding DNA: TGTGCCAGCAGCCCGGGGGTCCAAACCTACGAGCAGTACTTC. This translates into CASSPGVQTYEQYF. Supplemented by reference TRBV14 and TRBJ2-7, the full variable domain reads EAGVTQFPSHSVIEKGQTVTLRCDPISGHDNLYWYRRVMGKEIKFLLHFVKESKQDESGMPNNRFLAERTGGTYSTLKVQPAELEDSGVYFCASSPGVQTYEQYFGPGTRLTVT.

V is TRBV10-2 and J is TRBJ2-5, with a possible D match to TRBD2 (6 bases). V lost 8 bases to trimming and J lost 4 bases, with 11 bases between them. Germline CDR1 and CDR2: WSHSY and SAAADI. The CDR3 length is 12 residues. CDR3 region: CASSTGVETQYF. The CDR3 DNA reads TGCGCCAGCTCGACGGGGGTAGAGACCCAGTACTTC.

This rearrangement joins TRBV7-9 to TRBJ2-7; D call uncertain. In germline, CDR1 is SEHNR, CDR2 FQNEAQ (reference sequence). The V gene lost 7 bases and the J gene lost 5 bases, with 12 bases spanning the gap. The CDR3 contains 12 residues. CDR3 protein: CASTWGLDEQYF. The CDR3 DNA sequence: TGTGCCAGCACCTGGGGTCTTGACGAGCAGTACTTC.

This chain links TRBV5-6 with TRBJ2-7, with D perhaps matching TRBD1 (6 bases). V lost 0 bases, J lost 4 bases, and 11 bases lay in between. This CDR3 comprises 14 residues. Looked up from germline, CDR1 is SGHDT and CDR2 is YYEEEE. CDR3 bases: TGTGCCAGCAGCTTGGACGAGGGGGATTACGAGCAGTACTTC. This codes for CASSLDEGDYEQYF.

V gene TRBV12-3 or TRBV12-4 combines with J gene TRBJ2-3; 7 nucleotides line up with TRBD2. V was clipped by 6 bases and J by 6 bases; unmatched bases: 9. The CDR3 extends over 14 amino acids. CDR3: CASSRFRGGDTQYF. Written as DNA, the CDR3 is TGTGCCAGCAGCCGTTTCCGGGGAGGGGATACGCAGTATTTT.

This clonotype turned up a few times. The rearrangement links TRBV10-3 to TRBJ2-7; D possibly matches TRBD1 or TRBD2 (5 bases each). The V gene lost 0 bases and the J gene lost 5 bases, with 14 bases spanning the gap. The CDR3 has 15 amino acids. Germline V CDR1 and CDR2: ENHRY, SYGVKD. Here the CDR3 reads CAISESGFRDHEQYF. The CDR3 DNA is TGTGCCATCAGTGAGTCTGGGTTCAGGGACCACGAGCAGTACTTC.

V gene TRBV10-2 combines with J gene TRBJ2-5, with unresolved D. The length of the CDR3 is 12 residues. V was shortened by 6 bases and J by 5 bases, with 10 bases between the two germline ends. The germline gives CDR1 WSHSY, CDR2 SAAADI. The CDR3 DNA sequence: TGCGCCAGCAGAGACCCGTGGGAGACCCAGTACTTC. This encodes CASRDPWETQYF.

This clonotype was seen a handful of times. The chain links TRBV10-3 to TRBJ1-5, with D unclear. V lost 7 bases, J lost 4 bases, and 8 bases lay in between. CDR1 ENHRY and CDR2 SYGVKD come from the germline V gene. The CDR3 spans 12 residues. CDR3: CAIKAANQPQHF. CDR3 bases: TGTGCCATCAAGGCAGCAAATCAGCCCCAGCATTTT.

The V and J genes are TRBV9 and TRBJ2-1; 11 positions agree with TRBD2. This CDR3 is built from 15 residues. V was clipped by 4 bases and J by 5 bases; unmatched bases: 5. Germline-derived CDR1 and CDR2 are SGDLS and YYNGEE. In DNA, the CDR3 is TGTGCCAGCAGCTATAGCGGGGGGGGGCACAATGAGCAGTTCTTC. This encodes CASSYSGGGHNEQFF.

This chain links TRBV12-3 or TRBV12-4 with TRBJ1-1; D perhaps matches TRBD1 (6 bases). This CDR3 region has 16 residues. V lost 5 bases to trimming and J lost 0 bases, with 16 bases between them. CDR3 in amino acids: CASSQYHRDMNTEAFF. In DNA form, the CDR3 reads TGTGCCAGCAGTCAGTACCACAGGGATATGAACACTGAAGCTTTCTTT.

The chain links TRBV18 to TRBJ2-7; D perhaps matches TRBD1 (6 bases). The CDR3 has 15 amino acids. V gave up 3 bases and J gave up 3 bases, with 15 bases separating them. Per the germline V gene, CDR1 is KGHSH and CDR2 is LQKENI. The CDR3 region has the DNA TGTGCCAGCTCACCGTGGACAGACGGTAACTACGAGCAGTACTTC. This codes for CASSPWTDGNYEQYF.

This clonotype was counted a few times. The J gene is TRBJ2-1, the V gene TRBV29-1, with TRBD2 identical over 7 bases. This CDR3 has 14 amino acids. Per the germline V gene, CDR1 is SQVTM and CDR2 is ANQGSEA. V was clipped by 5 bases and J by 4 bases; unmatched bases: 8. The CDR3 loop is CSVSGGGGYNEQFF. As DNA, the CDR3 is TGCAGCGTTTCTGGTGGGGGAGGGTACAATGAGCAGTTCTTC.

The chain recombines TRBV7-6 with TRBJ2-7; tentative D call: TRBD2 (6 bases). V shed 0 bases and J shed 4 bases, with 7 bases lying between them. In germline, CDR1 is SGHVS, CDR2 FNYEAQ. The CDR3 extends over 13 amino acids. This CDR3 reads CASSLAEGYEQYF. CDR3 DNA: TGTGCCAGCAGCTTAGCGGAGGGATACGAGCAGTACTTC.

The rearrangement links TRBV7-9 to TRBJ2-3, with TRBD2 matching 8 bases. Germline CDR1 is SEHNR and CDR2 is FQNEAQ (reference sequence). After removal of 5 bases from V and 3 bases from J, the junction contained 10 bases not matched to a gene. CDR3 length: 16 residues. In nucleotides, the CDR3 is TGTGCCAGCAGCCCCCGTGGTAGCGGGGAGACAGATACGCAGTATTTT. It specifies CASSPRGSGETDTQYF.

The chain employs TRBV4-2 and TRBJ2-2; D call uncertain. CDR1 is LGHNA, CDR2 YNFKEQ, per germline. V gave up 2 bases and J gave up 4 bases, with 2 bases separating them. The CDR3 sequence is 12 residues long. The chain's CDR3 is CASSQTTGELFF. In DNA form, the CDR3 reads TGTGCCAGCAGCCAAACCACCGGGGAGCTGTTTTTT.

There are a few counts of this clonotype. The chain employs TRBV9 and TRBJ2-3, with TRBD1 as a possible D gene (6 bases). This CDR3 has 16 amino acids. Germline values: CDR1 SGDLS, CDR2 YYNGEE. V gave up 3 bases and J gave up 0 bases, with 14 bases separating them. The chain's CDR3 is CASSASLGQSTDTQYF. The CDR3 coding sequence is TGTGCCAGCAGCGCCAGCCTCGGACAGAGCACAGATACGCAGTATTTT.

This clonotype was recorded a few times. The rearrangement joins TRBV4-1 to TRBJ1-1; D is ambiguous. This CDR3 contains 16 residues. CDR1 and CDR2 from the germline V gene are MGHRA and YSYEKL. Trimming took off 0 bases at V and 4 bases at J, with 15 bases between the two ends. In DNA form, the CDR3 reads TGCGCCAGCAGCCAAGAGCCGTCGGGATTCGTCACTGAAGCTTTCTTT. Amino acids: CASSQEPSGFVTEAFF.

In its sample, this clonotype was seen a few times. The gene calls are TRBV10-3 and TRBJ2-7; D ambiguous. Per germline, CDR1 ENHRY and CDR2 SYGVKD. The CDR3 consists of 12 residues. Between the trimmed V and J ends, which lost 8 bases and 6 bases, there was a span of 14 bases. The CDR3 protein is CAIGPDDSEQYF. As DNA, the CDR3 is TGTGCCATCGGCCCGGACGATTCCGAGCAGTACTTC.

This clonotype was recorded a few times. The genes are TRBV10-3 and TRBJ2-3; a possible D gene is TRBD1 (5 bases). The CDR3 contains 15 residues. Looked up from germline, CDR1 is ENHRY and CDR2 is SYGVKD. Trimming left V 2 bases short and J 1 base short, with 10 bases between. The CDR3, as DNA: TGTGCCATCAGTGAGAAGCAGGGTGGCACAGATACGCAGTATTTT. Amino acid sequence: CAISEKQGGTDTQYF.

In its sample, this clonotype was seen a few times. The chain uses TRBV6-1 and TRBJ2-5; 9 bases are a match to TRBD2. V shed 6 bases, J shed 4 bases, and the junction held 9 bases outside the gene matches. Germline V CDR1 and CDR2: MNHNS, SASEGT. This CDR3 has 15 amino acids. The CDR3 DNA sequence: TGTGCCAGCAGCCTCGGACTAGCGAGACCAGAGACCCAGTACTTC. Protein sequence: CASSLGLARPETQYF.

The genes are TRBV27 and TRBJ2-3; 10 bases align to TRBD2. V was pared by 5 bases and J by 3 bases, with 8 bases of the junction left unmatched. Germline CDR1 MNHEY, CDR2 SMNVEV (reference sequence). This CDR3 contains 16 residues. The CDR3 bases are TGTGCCAGCAGTAATCAAGCGGGGGGGCCAACAGATACGCAGTATTTT. The encoded protein is CASSNQAGGPTDTQYF.

The sample holds a few counts of this clonotype. The chain links TRBV12-3 or TRBV12-4 to TRBJ1-1; no reliable D call. This CDR3 has 10 amino acids. Trimming left V 6 bases short and J 11 bases short, with 10 bases between. CDR3 protein: CASRGPRAFF. CDR3 nucleotide sequence: TGTGCCAGCAGGGGCCCCCGGGCTTTCTTT.

This chain joins TRBV20-1 and TRBJ2-5; the D gene is possibly TRBD1 (6 bases). Germline loops: CDR1 DFQATT, CDR2 SNEGSKA (reference sequence). The CDR3 runs to 14 residues. The ends were cut back, 0 bases at V and 0 bases at J, with 8 bases in the middle. CDR3 region: CSARDGQNQETQYF. In nucleotides, the CDR3 is TGCAGTGCTAGAGACGGACAGAACCAAGAGACCCAGTACTTC.